These 3 T cell receptor beta chains came from one sample sequenced in a study of CD8 T cells in ankylosing spondylitis. TCRdb re-called the 5' RACE reads through MiXCR, storing one row per CDR3 protein. The sample consists of 300,000 to 350,000 distinct CDR3 sequences, approximately 15% of them appearing once. The sequenced sample consisted of blood, either unsorted or a sorted T cell fraction (not recorded which). All receptors come from a male donor with ankylosing spondylitis or in good health (not recorded which).

V usage is TRBV10-3 and J usage is TRBJ2-3, with D perhaps matching TRBD2 (5 bases). The CDR3 sequence is 15 residues long. Trimming took 4 bases from V and 6 from J, leaving 17 bases between them. Germline lookup yields CDR1 ENHRY and CDR2 SYGVKD. DNA of the CDR3: TGTGCCATCAGTGGCTCCGGGGTTCAAGGGGATACGCAGTATTTT. It encodes CAISGSGVQGDTQYF.

In its sample, this clonotype was seen a few times. J is TRBJ1-1 and V is TRBV7-2; D unclear. The germline V gene has CDR1 SGHTA and CDR2 FQGNSA. The V end lost 5 bases, the J end lost 8 bases, and 12 bases lay between the germline ends. The CDR3 has 12 residues. The CDR3 region is CASSPKAGEAFF. The CDR3 DNA reads as TGTGCCAGCAGCCCGAAGGCGGGGGAAGCTTTCTTT.

This clonotype was seen more than once but under ten times. This sequence joins TRBV11-2 and TRBJ2-7; 11 nucleotides align to TRBD2. Germline CDR1 is SGHAT and CDR2 is FQNNGV. V shed 1 base and J 0 bases; nucleotides not matched to a gene: 8. CDR3 length: 18 amino acids. DNA of the CDR3: TGTGCCAGCAGCTTAGGAGGGGCTAGCGGGGGGTCCTCCTACGAGCAGTACTTC. This translates into CASSLGGASGGSSYEQYF.